A single sample gave rise to the 32 T cell receptor beta chains below, sequenced in a study of molecular identifiers for immune sequencing clone quantification. TCRdb re-derived calls from the PCR reads in MiXCR, one entry per CDR3 protein. Of 400,000 to 600,000 distinct CDR3 sequences in the sample, about a fifth were seen once. Sequenced material: naive CD8+ T cells from blood, with Jurkat cell RNA spiked in. Regarding subset: FACS-sorted CD8+CD4-CCR7+CD45RA+ naive T cells. These receptors originate from a human donor in good health. Some libraries in this study had Jurkat cell RNA spiked in.

CDR3 sequence (DNA): TGTGCCAGCAGTTTATGGCCCGGGACTAGCGGGGGGGATGGCGAGCAGTACTTC. Translating gives CASSLWPGTSGGDGEQYF. The rearrangement joins TRBV28 to TRBJ2-7, with 16 bases fitting TRBD2. V gave up 0 bases and J gave up 6 bases; unmatched junction bases: 8. The CDR3 has 18 residues. Per the germline V gene, CDR1 is MDHEN and CDR2 is SYDVKM.

At least ten counts were recorded for this clonotype. J is TRBJ2-5 and V is TRBV10-2; D is unclear. Per the germline V gene, CDR1 is WSHSY and CDR2 is SAAADI. The V end lost 3 bases, the J end lost 1 base, and 9 bases lay between the germline ends. The CDR3 has 14 amino acids. CDR3 nucleotide sequence: TGCGCCAGCAGTGAAAGCCTAGTCCAAGAGACCCAGTACTTC. Protein: CASSESLVQETQYF.

On this clonotype itself: At one end, the junction sequence differs from germline, possibly due to a read error. The V gene is TRBV3-1, the J gene TRBJ2-3; 7 bases are shared with TRBD1. Germline V gene data show CDR1 as LGHDT and CDR2 as YNNKEL (reference sequence). The CDR3 spans 14 residues. This CDR3 is CASRQGTGTDTQCF. The CDR3, as DNA: TGTGCCAGCAGACAGGGGACGGGCACAGATACGCAGTGTTTT.

The rearrangement links TRBV11-2 to TRBJ2-1, with TRBD2 identical over 12 bases. Germline V CDR1 and CDR2: SGHAT, FQNNGV. This CDR3 is built from 16 residues. The J segment lost 7 bases and the V segment lost 5 bases, leaving 9 bases of the junction unmatched. CDR3 sequence: CASSPTASGRENEQFF. The CDR3 nucleotides are TGTGCCAGCAGCCCAACGGCTAGCGGGAGGGAGAATGAGCAGTTCTTC.

Details on this clonotype: Sequence at one end of the junction differs from germline and may be a read error. This chain links TRBV6-2 or TRBV6-3 with TRBJ2-3, with a weak D call TRBD1 (5 bases). Germline loops: CDR1 MNHEY, CDR2 SVGEGT. The CDR3 contains 14 residues. The CDR3 here is CACSYSTPRGTQYF. The CDR3 bases are TGTGCCTGCAGTTACTCTACCCCAAGGGGTACGCAGTATTTT.

In this sample, this clonotype turned up a few times. The chain employs TRBV12-5 and TRBJ2-1; D unresolved. The CDR3 covers 15 residues. V was pared by 0 bases and J by 4 bases, with 10 bases between. From germline, CDR1 is LGHNT and CDR2 FRNRAP. This CDR3 is CASGLVLSEYNEQFF. CDR3 coding DNA: TGTGCTAGTGGTTTGGTATTATCGGAGTACAATGAGCAGTTCTTC.

V is TRBV24-1 and J is TRBJ1-5, with 9 bases identical to TRBD1. The CDR3 length is 15 residues. V was pared by 6 bases and J by 3 bases, with 5 bases of the junction left unmatched. From germline, CDR1 is KGHDR and CDR2 SFDVKD. In nucleotides, the CDR3 is TGTGCCACCAGTCCGACAGGGGGTTTCAATCAGCCCCAGCATTTT. It is translated as CATSPTGGFNQPQHF.

The chain couples TRBV7-6 to TRBJ2-7; D uncertain. V was shortened by 2 bases and J by 3 bases, with 8 bases between the two germline ends. The CDR3 length is 13 residues. Germline V gene data show CDR1 as SGHVS and CDR2 as FNYEAQ. The CDR3 here is CASSLHADYEQYF. The CDR3 bases are TGTGCCAGCAGCTTACACGCAGACTACGAGCAGTACTTC.

In regard to this clonotype: A much larger clone lies a single base off, so this may be a read error. CDR3 nucleotides: TGTGCCAGCAGCTCAGGTCCAGCACTCGACCAAGAGACCCAGTACTTC. Residues: CASSSGPALDQETQYF. The chain combines TRBV7-3 with TRBJ2-5; D is unresolved. From germline, CDR1 is SGHTA and CDR2 FQGTGA. The ends were cut back, 4 bases at V and 0 bases at J, with 15 bases in the middle. This CDR3 comprises 16 residues.

This clonotype occurred many times. The rearrangement links TRBV5-6 to TRBJ1-3; no reliable D call. The V gene lost 0 bases and the J gene lost 1 base, with 11 bases spanning the gap. Germline CDR1 reads SGHDT; CDR2 reads YYEEEE. This CDR3 has 16 residues. The CDR3 DNA sequence: TGTGCCAGCAGCTTGGTTGCAGAATTATCTGGAAACACCATATATTTT. This gives the protein CASSLVAELSGNTIYF.

The CDR3 spells CASSEARASPGFYREQYF. CDR3 sequence (DNA): TGTGCCAGCAGTGAAGCGCGCGCGTCGCCCGGCTTCTATCGAGAGCAGTACTTC. The rearrangement uses TRBV6-1 and TRBJ2-7; D unresolved. The germline gives CDR1 MNHNS, CDR2 SASEGT. The V gene lost 0 bases and the J gene lost 7 bases, with 25 bases spanning the gap. CDR3 length: 18 amino acids.

This clonotype appeared many times. The CDR3 bases are TGTGCCAGCGGACAGGGTAACGAGCAGTACTTC. Translating gives CASGQGNEQYF. The chain couples TRBV6-5 to TRBJ2-7; 8 bases map to TRBD1. Germline lookup yields CDR1 MNHEY and CDR2 SVGAGI. Germline trimming cut 8 bases from V and 5 bases from J; bases unmatched to any gene: 2. The CDR3 length is 11 residues.

This clonotype was found many times. The chain couples TRBV27 to TRBJ2-5, with a tentative D call TRBD2 (6 bases). Looked up from germline, CDR1 is MNHEY and CDR2 is SMNVEV (reference sequence). The CDR3 runs 14 residues. V lost 2 bases, J lost 10 bases, and 17 bases lay in between. The CDR3 protein is CASSLARDLDIQYF. In DNA, the CDR3 is TGTGCCAGCAGTTTAGCGCGGGACCTCGATATCCAGTACTTC.

This clonotype was recorded many times. This chain connects TRBV14 to TRBJ1-3; no firm D call. Germline lookup yields CDR1 SGHDN and CDR2 FVKESK. The CDR3 covers 17 residues. V was trimmed by 0 bases and J by 0 bases, leaving 12 bases between them. The DNA for the CDR3 is TGTGCCAGCAGCCAAGATCTGAGACCCTACTCTGGAAACACCATATATTTT. Its protein product is CASSQDLRPYSGNTIYF.

A few counts support this clonotype. V is TRBV19 and J is TRBJ2-7; 8 bases map to TRBD1. J was trimmed by 0 bases and V by 1 base; bases with no gene match: 2. In germline, CDR1 is LNHDA, CDR2 SQIVND (reference sequence). CDR3 length: 15 amino acids. Written as DNA, the CDR3 is TGTGCCAGTAGTATAGGGACAGGGACCTCCTACGAGCAGTACTTC. This sequence encodes CASSIGTGTSYEQYF.

A word on this clonotype: With a much larger clone just one base away, this may be a read error. The rearrangement uses TRBV11-2 and TRBJ2-3, with a weak D call TRBD1 (5 bases). Per germline, CDR1 SGHAT and CDR2 FQNNGV. The germline V and J ends were trimmed by 5 bases and 9 bases, with 15 bases remaining between them. The CDR3 loop spans 13 amino acids. The CDR3 DNA sequence: TGTGCCAGCAGCCCCTTTCAGGGTTTAACGCAGTATTTT. Its protein product is CASSPFQGLTQYF. Full variable domain (missing parts from reference TRBV11-2 and TRBJ2-3): EAGVAQSPRYKIIEKRQSVAFWCNPISGHATLYWYQQILGQGPKLLIQFQNNGVVDDSQLPKDRFSAERLKGVDSTLKIQPAKLEDSAVYLCASSPFQGLTQYFGPGTRLTVL.

This clonotype was counted ten times or more. This chain links TRBV20-1 with TRBJ2-1, with D possibly matching TRBD2 (6 bases). Germline V lookup: CDR1 DFQATT, CDR2 SNEGSKA (reference sequence). V was cut by 5 bases and J by 7 bases, with 21 bases left in between. This CDR3 contains 15 residues. The CDR3 region is CSAPPDTLARNEQFF. DNA for the CDR3: TGCAGTGCTCCCCCTGATACCCTAGCGCGGAATGAGCAGTTCTTC.

Regarding this clonotype: A much larger clone sits a single nucleotide away, making a read error possible. This rearrangement joins TRBV14 to TRBJ2-3; TRBD1 matches at 7 bases. The CDR3 contains 15 residues. With V trimmed by 3 bases and J by 4 bases, 7 bases remained unmatched. Germline assignment: CDR1 SGHDN and CDR2 FVKESK. CDR3 residues: CASSHDRDIADTQYF. CDR3 nucleotide sequence: TGTGCCAGCAGCCACGACAGGGATATCGCAGATACGCAGTATTTT. The entire variable domain, with the rest obtained from reference TRBV14 and TRBJ2-3, is as follows: EAGVTQFPSHSVIEKGQTVTLRCDPISGHDNLYWYRRVMGKEIKFLLHFVKESKQDESGMPNNRFLAERTGGTYSTLKVQPAELEDSGVYFCASSHDRDIADTQYFGPGTRLTVL.

This clonotype has ten or more counts. This sequence joins TRBV6-5 and TRBJ1-4, with D possibly being TRBD1 (6 bases). Germline V CDR1 and CDR2: MNHEY, SVGAGI. This CDR3 has 15 amino acids. Deletions cut 2 bases from V and 5 bases from J, with 12 bases between. The CDR3 DNA is TGTGCCAGCAGTTACCCCCGGACAGAAAATGAAAAACTGTTTTTT. Translation gives CASSYPRTENEKLFF.

Ten or more counts support this clonotype. The chain has TRBV29-1 and TRBJ2-7, with D perhaps matching TRBD1 or TRBD2 (6 bases each). Germline lookup yields CDR1 SQVTM and CDR2 ANQGSEA. CDR3 length: 12 amino acids. Trimming removed 5 bases at V and 4 bases at J, with 12 bases between. CDR3 loop: CSVPGGGYEQYF. CDR3 in DNA: TGCAGCGTTCCCGGGGGCGGTTACGAGCAGTACTTC.

This chain uses TRBV12-3 or TRBV12-4 with TRBJ1-2; no definite D call. This CDR3 is built from 13 residues. V was cut by 3 bases and J by 2 bases, with 7 bases left in between. Written as DNA, the CDR3 is TGTGCCAGCAGTTTCGAAAGAAACTATGGCTACACCTTC. Its protein product is CASSFERNYGYTF.

As regards this clonotype: It may be a read error: a sequence one base away is much more abundant. In nucleotides, the CDR3 is TGTGCCAGCGGTATGGGACCCCCTACCACAGATACGCAGTATTTT. This translates into CASGMGPPTTDTQYF. The chain employs TRBV12-3 or TRBV12-4 and TRBJ2-3, with D possibly called TRBD1 or TRBD2 (5 bases each). The CDR3 spans 15 residues. Trimming cost V 8 bases and J 2 bases, with 17 bases left between them.

The rearrangement joins TRBV12-3 or TRBV12-4 to TRBJ2-7; 10 bases align to TRBD2. The CDR3 is 15 amino acids. The V and J ends lost 5 bases and 5 bases, in that order; junction bases with no gene match: 9. The CDR3 protein is CASSPTLAGVHEQYF. In nucleotides, the CDR3 is TGTGCCAGCAGTCCGACCCTAGCGGGGGTCCACGAGCAGTACTTC.

The chain is built from TRBV12-5 and TRBJ2-2; D ambiguous. This CDR3 has 17 amino acids. Germline V gene sequence: CDR1 LGHNT, CDR2 FRNRAP. The V end was cut by 3 bases, the J end by 0 bases, with 14 bases between. Written as DNA, the CDR3 is TGTGCTAGTGGTTTCCCGCAACTTTCCGCGAACACCGGGGAGCTGTTTTTT. This sequence encodes CASGFPQLSANTGELFF.

J is TRBJ2-7 and V is TRBV19; D is ambiguous. CDR3 length: 14 residues. The V gene's germline CDR1 is LNHDA and CDR2 SQIVND (reference sequence). V lost 5 bases and J lost 5, with 16 bases in between. The CDR3 coding sequence is TGTGCCAGTAGTGGAGAAGGCAGGTGGGACGAGCAGTACTTC. It translates to CASSGEGRWDEQYF.

This clonotype was counted ten times or more. The chain recombines TRBV10-3 with TRBJ2-5; tentative D call: TRBD1 (5 bases). Germline V gene sequence: CDR1 ENHRY, CDR2 SYGVKD. The CDR3 extends over 14 amino acids. The ends were cut back, 3 bases at V and 4 bases at J, with 12 bases in the middle. CDR3 residues: CAISDQGLSETQYF. CDR3 in DNA: TGTGCCATCAGTGATCAGGGTTTGTCAGAGACCCAGTACTTC.

This clonotype was detected ten times or more. The gene calls are TRBV6-6 and TRBJ1-5, with 8 bases aligning to TRBD1. The junction had 4 bases not matched to a gene; V was cut back by 5 bases and J by 7 bases. Per the germline V gene, CDR1 is MNHNY and CDR2 is SVGAGI (reference sequence). The CDR3 is 13 residues long. The CDR3 is CASSLQGGQPQHF. In nucleotides, the CDR3 is TGTGCCAGCAGTCTACAGGGGGGGCAGCCCCAGCATTTT.

This clonotype showed up just a few times. CDR3 loop: CASSLWGEEAFF. CDR3 nucleotides: TGTGCCAGCAGTTTATGGGGAGAAGAAGCTTTCTTT. The chain couples TRBV12-3 or TRBV12-4 to TRBJ1-1; no definite D call. The CDR3 has 12 amino acids. The V and J ends lost 2 bases and 8 bases respectively, with 9 bases between them.

The sample holds many counts of this clonotype. V is TRBV14 and J is TRBJ2-5; D is possibly TRBD2 (6 bases). V lost 0 bases and J 3 bases, leaving 8 bases between the germline ends. This CDR3 region has 14 residues. Germline CDR1 is SGHDN and CDR2 is FVKESK. CDR3 region: CASSQDWGEETQYF. In nucleotides, the CDR3 is TGTGCCAGCAGCCAAGATTGGGGGGAAGAGACCCAGTACTTC.

The rearrangement joins TRBV27 to TRBJ2-7; D may match TRBD1 or TRBD2 (5 bases each). The CDR3 has 14 residues. V was pared by 6 bases and J by 0 bases, with 12 bases between. Germline V CDR1 and CDR2: MNHEY, SMNVEV (reference sequence). The CDR3 loop is CASRHGTGSYEQYF. In DNA, the CDR3 is TGTGCCAGCAGGCATGGGACCGGCTCCTACGAGCAGTACTTC.

This clonotype has a handful of counts. The gene calls are TRBV19 and TRBJ2-7, with D possibly TRBD1 on 6 matching bases. Germline V gene lookup returns CDR1 LNHDA and CDR2 SQIVND (reference sequence). The CDR3 loop spans 15 amino acids. Trimming took 3 bases from V and 0 from J, leaving 12 bases between them. The CDR3 loop reads CASSIFRDTSYEQYF. For the CDR3, the DNA is TGTGCCAGTAGTATCTTCAGGGACACCTCCTACGAGCAGTACTTC. Full variable domain (rest looked up from reference TRBV19 and TRBJ2-7): DGGITQSPKYLFRKEGQNVTLSCEQNLNHDAMYWYRQDPGQGLRLIYYSQIVNDFQKGDIAEGYSVSREKKESFPLTVTSAQKNPTAFYLCASSIFRDTSYEQYFGPGTRLTVT.

This clonotype was seen repeatedly, ten times or more. The V call is TRBV7-9, the J call TRBJ2-7, with TRBD1 matching 11 bases. This CDR3 has 16 amino acids. V shed 4 bases, J shed 1 base, and the junction held 6 bases outside the gene matches. The V gene's germline CDR1 is SEHNR and CDR2 FQNEAQ (reference sequence). As DNA, the CDR3 is TGTGCCAGCAGCTCATTAGGACAGGGGGCATCCTACGAGCAGTACTTC. It is translated as CASSSLGQGASYEQYF.